Reported below is one T cell receptor (beta chain). Its specificity is unknown. The CDR3 runs 14 residues. The J segment lost 5 bases and the V segment lost 6 bases, leaving 10 bases of the junction unmatched. CDR1 MNHNS and CDR2 SASEGT come from the germline V gene. TCRdb ran MiXCR on the reads and lists one entry per CDR3 protein. The data show roughly 700,000 distinct CDR3 sequences, roughly 33% seen once. This specimen belongs to a study of T cell repertoires in cytomegalovirus infection. Overall study: CMV epitopes, recently identified HLA-C-restricted and well-studied HLA-B-restricted, were used. Matching HLA type, along with CMV infection, was indicated by public TCR beta signatures. Study-level points and caveats: Dominating the ex vivo response were HLA-C-restricted CMV-specific TCR beta clonotypes. Identification of carriers of CMV plus the relevant HLA was performed using cumulative public TCR beta family frequency.

The TCR comes from a human donor in good health (CMV status not recorded). Some clones in this sample may be carry-over from other donors' samples. The rearrangement uses TRBV6-1 and TRBJ2-7, with 7 bases lining up with TRBD1. The specimen comprised cultured PBMCs, sampled from culture after CMV antigen stimulation. In DNA form, the CDR3 reads TGTGCCAGCAGAGACCTGACAGGGATCCACGAGCAGTACTTC. Its protein product is CASRDLTGIHEQYF.